The 18 T cell receptor beta chains below all came from one sample that was sequenced in a study of T cell clonotyping in hematopoietic cell transplantation. Clones were sequenced by immunoSEQ multiplex PCR, and TCRdb holds only the in-frame ones, with some missing. The profile covers roughly 9,000 clones, with 70% to 90% appearing a single time and more than 30% taken by the ten largest. Specimen: PBMCs, collected 180 days after allogeneic stem cell transplant. These TCRs come from a female patient in her 30s who had an allogeneic stem cell transplant, so the T cells may come from the graft donor. Some clones in this sample may be carry-over from other donors' samples.

The V and J genes are TRBV6-5 and TRBJ2-7; D ambiguous. V lost 8 bases, J lost 7 bases, and 21 bases lay in between. Germline V gene data show CDR1 as MNHEY and CDR2 as SVGAGI. The CDR3 length is 14 residues. CDR3 DNA sequence: TGTGCCAGCGGCTCCGGGTCGGCCCAAGTAGAGCAGTACTTC. It is translated as CASGSGSAQVEQYF.

The chain combines TRBV2 with TRBJ2-7; D remains ambiguous. Germline loops: CDR1 SNHLY, CDR2 FYNNEI. CDR3 length equals 13 residues. V was clipped by 0 bases and J by 4 bases, with 7 bases between them. The DNA for the CDR3 is TGTGCCAGCAGTGAAGCCGAAGGTTACGAGCAGTACTTC. It encodes CASSEAEGYEQYF.

The J gene is TRBJ1-2, the V gene TRBV4-3; D call uncertain. CDR1 is LGHNA and CDR2 is YSLEER in the germline V gene. V was pared by 0 bases and J by 8 bases, with 16 bases between. This CDR3 is built from 15 residues. Here the CDR3 reads CASSQDPGASEGYTF. CDR3 bases: TGCGCCAGCAGCCAAGATCCGGGAGCTTCGGAGGGCTACACCTTC.

V usage is TRBV27 and J usage is TRBJ2-1; TRBD2 aligns across 9 bases. The length of the CDR3 is 15 residues. V gave up 3 bases and J gave up 2 bases; unmatched junction bases: 2. Germline loops: CDR1 MNHEY, CDR2 SMNVEV (reference sequence). CDR3 DNA: TGTGCCAGCAGTTTTAGCGGGGGTACCTACAATGAGCAGTTCTTC. This gives the protein CASSFSGGTYNEQFF.

This clone is medium-sized (0.01 to 0.1%) by share. The gene calls are TRBV5-6 and TRBJ1-6, with D perhaps matching TRBD1 (6 bases). V gave up 4 bases and J gave up 3 bases, with 17 bases separating them. Germline-derived CDR1 and CDR2 are SGHDT and YYEEEE. This CDR3 spans 17 amino acids. The CDR3 nucleotides are TGTGCCAGCAGCATACAGGGTCCGGTGGGCTATAATTCACCCCTCCACTTT. Amino acid sequence: CASSIQGPVGYNSPLHF.

This chain connects TRBV28 to TRBJ2-7; 11 bases are shared with TRBD2. Germline CDR1 and CDR2: MDHEN and SYDVKM. The CDR3 consists of 17 residues. Germline trimming cut 8 bases from V and 3 bases from J; bases unmatched to any gene: 15. The CDR3 loop reads CASLGLADAGDLYEQYF. CDR3 bases: TGTGCCAGCTTGGGACTAGCGGACGCCGGGGACCTCTACGAGCAGTACTTC.

This chain uses TRBV13 with TRBJ2-1; 10 nucleotides agree with TRBD1. The CDR3 consists of 16 residues. Germline values: CDR1 PRHDT, CDR2 FYEKMQ (reference sequence). J lost 7 bases, V lost 4 bases, and 10 bases had no gene match. CDR3 DNA sequence: TGTGCCAGCAGCTATCGAACCAGGACAGGGGGAAATGAGCAGTTCTTC. This encodes CASSYRTRTGGNEQFF.

V gene TRBV7-2 combines with J gene TRBJ1-2, with 7 bases identical to TRBD1. The germline V gene encodes CDR1 SGHTA and CDR2 FQGNSA. The CDR3 length is 12 residues. The V gene end was trimmed by 6 bases and the J gene end by 4 bases; junction bases not matched to a gene: 2. CDR3 sequence (DNA): TGTGCCAGCAGACAGGGGCCCTATGGCTACACCTTC. Residues: CASRQGPYGYTF.

In DNA, the CDR3 is TGTGCCAGCAGGTTCCAGGCCCAGAACACTGAAGCTTTCTTT. Amino acid sequence: CASRFQAQNTEAFF. The chain employs TRBV11-2 and TRBJ1-1; no clear D gene. Germline CDR1 SGHAT, CDR2 FQNNGV. V lost 6 bases and J 1 base, leaving 12 bases between the germline ends. CDR3 length: 14 amino acids.

The genes are TRBV6-5 and TRBJ1-6; 11 positions match TRBD1. The V gene's germline CDR1 is MNHEY and CDR2 SVGAGI. This CDR3 region has 16 residues. Trimming at V came to 4 bases and at J to 12 bases, leaving 11 bases not matched to a gene. CDR3 nucleotide sequence: TGTGCCAGCAGTTTAACCCCCGGGACAGGGGGTATACCCCTCCACTTT. It encodes CASSLTPGTGGIPLHF.

The rearrangement joins TRBV25-1 to TRBJ1-4, with D uncertain. Germline CDR1 is MGHDK and CDR2 is SYGVNS. The CDR3 extends over 14 amino acids. V lost 2 bases to trimming and J lost 3 bases, with 7 bases between them. The CDR3 DNA sequence: TGTGCCAGCAGTGAAGGCGACTCTAATGAAAAACTGTTTTTT. Translated, it gives CASSEGDSNEKLFF.

The chain has TRBV5-6 and TRBJ1-2, with D perhaps TRBD1 (6 bases). The germline V gene has CDR1 SGHDT and CDR2 YYEEEE. The germline V and J ends were trimmed by 4 bases and 1 base, with 11 bases remaining between them. This CDR3 comprises 14 residues. The CDR3: CASSTDRINYGYTF. The CDR3 nucleotides are TGTGCCAGCAGCACTGACAGGATTAACTATGGCTACACCTTC.

This chain joins TRBV7-2 and TRBJ2-7; 7 bases match TRBD1. This CDR3 has 14 residues. Germline assignment: CDR1 SGHTA and CDR2 FQGNSA. J lost 6 bases, V lost 4 bases, and 9 bases had no gene match. The CDR3, as DNA: TGTGCCAGCAGCTCGACAGGGTTCGCCTTCGAGCAGTACTTC. Its protein is CASSSTGFAFEQYF.

Worth noting for this clone: The germline gene is not matched at one end of the junction; a read error may be the cause. This chain connects TRBV19 to TRBJ2-2; the D gene is possibly TRBD2 (6 bases). CDR1 and CDR2 (germline): LNHDA, SQIVND (reference sequence). The CDR3 loop spans 11 amino acids. The CDR3 coding sequence is TGTGCCAGTAGTATGGGTTGGGAGGTGTTTTTT. Translating gives CASSMGWEVFF.

The chain combines TRBV2 with TRBJ1-2; D unclear. V was pared by 7 bases and J by 8 bases, with 11 bases between. CDR3 length: 11 residues. Germline CDR1 SNHLY, CDR2 FYNNEI. In DNA, the CDR3 is TGTGCCAGCAAACTCGATGCCGGCTACACCTTC. This gives the protein CASKLDAGYTF.

The chain recombines TRBV30 with TRBJ2-2, with no clear D. The V gene lost 2 bases and the J gene lost 5 bases, with 12 bases spanning the gap. Germline CDR1 reads GTSNPN; CDR2 reads SVGIG (reference sequence). The CDR3 sequence is 14 residues long. For the CDR3, the DNA is TGTGCCTGGAGTAGGAAGGGCGGAACCGGGGAGCTGTTTTTT. It specifies CAWSRKGGTGELFF.

J is TRBJ1-5 and V is TRBV5-1; D unresolved. This CDR3 is 15 amino acids long. Trimming pared 0 bases from V and 0 bases from J, leaving 7 bases between. CDR1 SGHRS and CDR2 YFSETQ come from the germline V gene. CDR3 in amino acids: CASSLDSYSNQPQHF. The CDR3, as DNA: TGCGCCAGCAGCTTGGACAGTTATAGCAATCAGCCCCAGCATTTT.

The chain joins TRBV6-5 to TRBJ2-1; 8 bases align to TRBD2. Germline CDR1 reads MNHEY; CDR2 reads SVGAGI. The CDR3 loop spans 15 amino acids. The J segment lost 8 bases and the V segment lost 2 bases, leaving 8 bases of the junction unmatched. For the CDR3, the DNA is TGTGCCAGCAGTTACCGACGGGGGGGCCTAGATGAGCAGTTCTTC. The encoded protein is CASSYRRGGLDEQFF.